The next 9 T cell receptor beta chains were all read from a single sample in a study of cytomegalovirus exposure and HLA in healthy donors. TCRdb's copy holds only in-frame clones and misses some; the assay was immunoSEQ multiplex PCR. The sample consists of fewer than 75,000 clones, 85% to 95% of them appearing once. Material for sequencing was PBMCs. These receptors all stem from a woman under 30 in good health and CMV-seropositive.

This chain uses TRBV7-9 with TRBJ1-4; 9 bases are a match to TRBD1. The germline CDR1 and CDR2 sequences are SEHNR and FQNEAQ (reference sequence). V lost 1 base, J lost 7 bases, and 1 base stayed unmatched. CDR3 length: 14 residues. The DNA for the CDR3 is TGTGCCAGCAGCTTAGGGACAGGGGTTGAAAAACTGTTTTTT. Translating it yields CASSLGTGVEKLFF.

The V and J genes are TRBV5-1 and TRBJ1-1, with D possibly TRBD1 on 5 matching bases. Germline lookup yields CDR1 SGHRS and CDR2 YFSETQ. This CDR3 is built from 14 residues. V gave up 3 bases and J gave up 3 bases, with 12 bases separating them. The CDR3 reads CASSSDGTDTEAFF. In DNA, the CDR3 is TGCGCCAGCAGCTCCGACGGGACTGACACTGAAGCTTTCTTT. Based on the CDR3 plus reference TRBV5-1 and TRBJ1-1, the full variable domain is KAGVTQTPRYLIKTRGQQVTLSCSPISGHRSVSWYQQTPGQGLQFLFEYFSETQRNKGNFPGRFSGRQFSNSRSEMNVSTLELGDSALYLCASSSDGTDTEAFFGQGTRLTVV.

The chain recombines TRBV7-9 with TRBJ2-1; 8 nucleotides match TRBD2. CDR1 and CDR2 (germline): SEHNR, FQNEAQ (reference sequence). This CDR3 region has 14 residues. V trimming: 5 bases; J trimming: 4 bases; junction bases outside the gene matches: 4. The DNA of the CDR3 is TGTGCCAGCAGCCTTAGCGGGGCATACAATGAGCAGTTCTTC. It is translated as CASSLSGAYNEQFF.

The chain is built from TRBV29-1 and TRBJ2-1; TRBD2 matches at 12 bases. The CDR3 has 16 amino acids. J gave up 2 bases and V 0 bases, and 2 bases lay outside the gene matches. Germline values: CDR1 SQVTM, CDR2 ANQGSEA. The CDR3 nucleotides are TGCAGCGTTGAAGATCTAGCGGGGGGGGCCTACAATGAGCAGTTCTTC. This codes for CSVEDLAGGAYNEQFF.

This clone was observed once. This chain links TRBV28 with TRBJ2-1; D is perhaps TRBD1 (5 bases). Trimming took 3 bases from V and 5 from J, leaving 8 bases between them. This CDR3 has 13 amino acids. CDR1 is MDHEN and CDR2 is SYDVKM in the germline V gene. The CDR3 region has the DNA TGTGCCAGCAGTTTCCAGGGCAACAATGAGCAGTTCTTC. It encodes CASSFQGNNEQFF.

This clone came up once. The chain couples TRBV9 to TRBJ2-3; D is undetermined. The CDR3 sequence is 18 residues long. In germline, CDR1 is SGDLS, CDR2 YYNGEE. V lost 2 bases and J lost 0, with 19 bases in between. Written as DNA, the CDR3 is TGTGCCAGCAGCGTGAGTACCGAGCCTATCTCTAGCACAGATACGCAGTATTTT. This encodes CASSVSTEPISSTDTQYF.

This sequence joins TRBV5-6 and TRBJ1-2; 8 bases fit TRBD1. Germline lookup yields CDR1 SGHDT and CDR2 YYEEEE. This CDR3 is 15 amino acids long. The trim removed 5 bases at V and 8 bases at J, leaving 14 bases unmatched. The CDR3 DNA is TGTGCCAGCAGTCTCGGGACAGGAGGAGCGGAGGGCTACACCTTC. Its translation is CASSLGTGGAEGYTF.

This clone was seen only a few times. In DNA form, the CDR3 reads TGTGCCAGCTCACCGCTACAAGGGAGGGGCACTGAAGCTTTCTTT. Translation: CASSPLQGRGTEAFF. This chain uses TRBV18 with TRBJ1-1; possibly TRBD1 for D (5 bases). V dropped 3 bases and J dropped 4 bases, with 15 bases sitting between them. The CDR3 consists of 15 residues. Germline CDR1 and CDR2: KGHSH and LQKENI.

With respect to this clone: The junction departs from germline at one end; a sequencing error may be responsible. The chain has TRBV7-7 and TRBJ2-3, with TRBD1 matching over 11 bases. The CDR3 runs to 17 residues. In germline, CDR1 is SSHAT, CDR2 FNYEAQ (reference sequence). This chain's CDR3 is CASSLALGQGARDTQYF. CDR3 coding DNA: TGTGCTAGCAGCTTAGCGCTAGGACAGGGGGCTCGTGATACGCAGTATTTT.